This entry lists 7 T cell receptor beta chains sequenced from one sample in a study of blood T cells in healthy people across ages. Alongside a J-beta primer mix, a sample-barcoded 5' primer served in a second PCR lasting roughly 6 to 11 cycles. TCRdb reprocessed the 5' RACE reads via MiXCR and lists one record per CDR3 protein. The data show about 590,000 distinct CDR3 sequences, about 30% seen once. The sequencing input was blood. These receptors came from a woman of 80 years or more in good health.

The chain has TRBV20-1 and TRBJ2-7, with D possibly TRBD1 on 6 matching bases. The V end lost 3 bases, the J end lost 0 bases, and 12 bases lay between the germline ends. CDR3 length equals 14 residues. CDR1 is DFQATT and CDR2 is SNEGSKA in the germline V gene (reference sequence). In DNA form, the CDR3 reads TGCAGTGCTAGTCCCCGGGACAACTCCTACGAGCAGTACTTC. This codes for CSASPRDNSYEQYF.

This clonotype was counted at least ten times. The chain uses TRBV12-3 or TRBV12-4 and TRBJ2-5; D call uncertain. V gave up 0 bases and J gave up 1 base, with 9 bases separating them. CDR3 length: 15 residues. CDR3 protein: CASSLARGSQETQYF. For the CDR3, the DNA is TGTGCCAGCAGTTTAGCGAGAGGCTCCCAAGAGACCCAGTACTTC.

A remark on this clonotype: One base away lies a much larger clone, so this may be a sequencing read error. The chain couples TRBV3-1 to TRBJ2-7, with D perhaps being TRBD1 or TRBD2 (5 bases each). The CDR3 has 15 amino acids. The V end lost 3 bases, the J end lost 6 bases, and 18 bases lay between the germline ends. Germline values: CDR1 LGHDT, CDR2 YNNKEL (reference sequence). The CDR3 DNA sequence: TGTGCCAGCAGCCACCTAAATCGGGAACAGGCCGAGCAGTACTTC. Translating it yields CASSHLNREQAEQYF.

Regarding this clonotype: A much larger clonotype is one base distant, so this may be a read error. The gene calls are TRBV7-9 and TRBJ2-3; D call uncertain. Germline V CDR1 and CDR2: SEHNR, FQNEAQ (reference sequence). This CDR3 is built from 15 residues. DNA of the CDR3: TGTGCCAGCAACTTAGATAGGGCCATCACAGATACGCAGTATTTT. This sequence encodes CASNLDRAITDTQYF. Together with reference TRBV7-9 and TRBJ2-3, the CDR3 gives the full variable domain: DTGVSQNPRHKITKRGQNVTFRCDPISEHNRLYWYRQTLGQGPEFLTYFQNEAQLEKSRLLSDRFSAERPKGSFSTLEIQRTEQGDSAMYLCASNLDRAITDTQYFGPGTRLTVL.

For this clonotype: A much larger clone sits a single nucleotide away, making a read error possible. The chain carries TRBV7-9 and TRBJ2-7; D is uncertain. CDR1 SEHNR and CDR2 FQNEAQ come from the germline V gene (reference sequence). Trimming removed 2 bases from V and 7 bases from J, with 15 bases in between. The CDR3 has 14 residues. The CDR3: CASSLTSRPNEQYF. The CDR3 DNA sequence: TGTGCCAGCAGCTTAACCAGCAGGCCCAATGAGCAGTACTTC.

This clonotype appeared many times. V is TRBV7-2 and J is TRBJ2-1, with 9 bases lining up with TRBD1. Germline CDR1 is SGHTA and CDR2 is FQGNSA. With V trimmed by 6 bases and J by 6 bases, 12 bases remained unmatched. This CDR3 spans 16 amino acids. The CDR3 nucleotides are TGTGCCAGCAGTTGGCCCCCGGGACAGGGTACCAATGAGCAGTTCTTC. Encoded protein: CASSWPPGQGTNEQFF.

The chain has TRBV2 and TRBJ1-2; no clear D. The V gene lost 2 bases and the J gene lost 1 base, with 5 bases spanning the gap. The CDR3 spans 13 residues. Germline-derived CDR1 and CDR2 are SNHLY and FYNNEI. The CDR3 protein is CASSENRNYGYTF. CDR3 nucleotides: TGTGCCAGCAGTGAAAACCGTAACTATGGCTACACCTTC. Full variable domain (missing parts from reference TRBV2 and TRBJ1-2): EPEVTQTPSHQVTQMGQEVILRCVPISNHLYFYWYRQILGQKVEFLVSFYNNEISEKSEIFDDQFSVERPDGSNFTLKIRSTKLEDSAMYFCASSENRNYGYTFGSGTRLTVV.